Below, 14 T cell receptor beta chains from the same sample are listed, as sequenced in a study of blood T cell repertoires in COVID-19. Data came from immunoSEQ multiplex PCR; TCRdb stores just in-frame clones and leaves some out. The sample holds about 150,000 clones, 88% seen once. Sample: peripheral blood. These receptor sequences come from a woman aged 70-85 years with acute or convalescent COVID-19.

This clone was counted a single time. J is TRBJ1-6 and V is TRBV2; 7 bases are shared with TRBD1. The V gene end was trimmed by 5 bases and the J gene end by 5 bases; junction bases not matched to a gene: 6. Germline loops: CDR1 SNHLY, CDR2 FYNNEI. The CDR3 loop spans 15 amino acids. CDR3 loop: CASSPRDSDNSPLHF. CDR3 in DNA: TGTGCCAGCAGTCCCCGGGACAGTGATAATTCACCCCTCCACTTT.

The table lists this clone with a few counts. The J gene is TRBJ2-5, the V gene TRBV9; 10 positions agree with TRBD2. The germline V gene has CDR1 SGDLS and CDR2 YYNGEE. Losses at the gene ends were 4 bases for V and 5 bases for J; bases not matched to a gene: 8. This CDR3 region has 15 residues. The CDR3 coding sequence is TGTGCCAGCAGCCCACAATCGGGACTAGCGGAGACCCAGTACTTC. Its protein is CASSPQSGLAETQYF.

V gene TRBV21-1 combines with J gene TRBJ2-7; no check of the table's D call, TRBD1, against the DNA was made. TRBV21-1 is deemed a pseudogene. This CDR3 region has 18 residues. In DNA, the CDR3 is TGTGCCAGCAGCGGACTCTCCACAGGGTCCGATGTGTCCTACGAGCAGTACGTC. Its translation: CASSGLSTGSDVSYEQYV.

This clone was seen only once. This chain links TRBV28 with TRBJ2-2, with a weak D call TRBD2 (5 bases). The CDR3 runs 14 residues. CDR1 and CDR2 from the germline V gene are MDHEN and SYDVKM. V was pared by 9 bases and J by 3 bases, with 14 bases between. CDR3 nucleotides: TGTGCCAGTTCCGTCGGACTGTACACCGGGGAGCTGTTTTTT. Translation gives CASSVGLYTGELFF.

As DNA, the CDR3 is TGTGCCAGCGCTTCCCGCAGGGGGCCCAGCTCCTACAATGAGCAGTTCTTC. Translation gives CASASRRGPSSYNEQFF. The rearrangement uses TRBV9 and TRBJ2-1; 8 bases line up with TRBD1. The CDR3 is 17 residues long. Germline V CDR1 and CDR2: SGDLS, YYNGEE. Trimming cost V 7 bases and J 0 bases; bases outside gene matches: 12.

The V call is TRBV21-1, the J call TRBJ2-7; the table's D call, TRBD2, has no DNA check behind it. The J call may be mistaken, given a closer DNA end match to TRBJ2-5. TRBV21-1 is designated a pseudogene. The CDR3 runs 20 residues. The CDR3 DNA follows: TGTGCCAGCAGCAAATCCCCCCCCCTACTCGGACCGGAGGTTGAGGAGACCCAGTACTTC. Translated: CASSKSPPLLGPEVEETQYF.

This chain connects TRBV4-2 to TRBJ2-1; 9 bases are a match to TRBD2. Trimming cost V 5 bases and J 2 bases; bases outside gene matches: 4. Germline loops: CDR1 LGHNA, CDR2 YNFKEQ. The CDR3 is made up of 15 amino acids. The CDR3 reads CASSFSGGPYNEQFF. DNA of the CDR3: TGTGCCAGCAGCTTCAGCGGGGGGCCCTACAATGAGCAGTTCTTC.

The chain joins TRBV6-5 to TRBJ2-3; 12 bases align to TRBD2. This CDR3 comprises 14 residues. Germline-derived CDR1 and CDR2 are MNHEY and SVGAGI. The ends lost 10 bases at V and 2 bases at J; junction bases unmatched: 4. The CDR3 here is CATGLAGLTDTQYF. Here the CDR3 DNA reads TGTGCCACCGGACTAGCGGGGCTCACAGATACGCAGTATTTT.

The gene calls are TRBV19 and TRBJ1-1; no clear D gene. The length of the CDR3 is 12 residues. Germline V gives CDR1 LNHDA, CDR2 SQIVND (reference sequence). V was trimmed by 7 bases and J by 7 bases, leaving 13 bases between them. CDR3 in amino acids: CASTKTGSEAFF. DNA for the CDR3: TGTGCCAGTACCAAGACCGGGAGTGAAGCTTTCTTT.

This chain connects TRBV28 to TRBJ1-5, with D possibly matching TRBD1 (6 bases). CDR3 length equals 14 residues. The ends were cut back, 7 bases at V and 2 bases at J, with 12 bases in the middle. The germline CDR1 and CDR2 sequences are MDHEN and SYDVKM. In DNA form, the CDR3 reads TGTGCCAGCACAGGGGAGTACCGCAATCAGCCCCAGCATTTT. This encodes CASTGEYRNQPQHF.

CDR3 nucleotides: TGTGCCAGTAGTCTAGCCGGTGAGCAGTTCTTC. It is translated as CASSLAGEQFF. V gene TRBV19 combines with J gene TRBJ2-1; tentatively, D is TRBD2 (5 bases). Germline V lookup: CDR1 LNHDA, CDR2 SQIVND (reference sequence). The CDR3 is made up of 11 amino acids. V shed 5 bases and J shed 9 bases, with 8 bases lying between them.

J is TRBJ1-1 and V is TRBV7-8, with 9 bases aligning to TRBD1. This CDR3 spans 13 amino acids. With V trimmed by 5 bases and J by 8 bases, 6 bases remained unmatched. CDR1 is SGHVS, CDR2 FQNEAQ, per germline. The CDR3 protein is CASSPGGTGEAFF. As DNA, the CDR3 is TGTGCCAGCAGCCCTGGGGGGACAGGGGAAGCTTTCTTT.

This chain joins TRBV18 and TRBJ1-5, with TRBD1 matching over 7 bases. The CDR3 is 19 residues long. Trimming at V came to 6 bases and at J to 1 base, leaving 18 bases not matched to a gene. The germline V gene has CDR1 KGHSH and CDR2 LQKENI. This CDR3 is CASSPKWLGGGQSNQPQHF. In DNA form, the CDR3 reads TGTGCCAGCTCCCCAAAATGGCTTGGTGGGGGACAGAGCAATCAGCCCCAGCATTTT.

The CDR3 DNA follows: TGTGCCAGCAGCTTTCAGGGGGGCCAAGAGACCCAGTACTTC. This codes for CASSFQGGQETQYF. The chain combines TRBV7-2 with TRBJ2-5; D is possibly TRBD1 (7 bases). The CDR3 is 14 residues long. Germline V gene sequence: CDR1 SGHTA, CDR2 FQGNSA. V was cut by 3 bases and J by 1 base, with 9 bases left in between.